Each of the 20 T cell receptor beta chains below was sequenced from the same sample in a study of T cell responses to AZD1222 COVID-19 vaccine. Method: immunoSEQ multiplex PCR; TCRdb's copy keeps in-frame clones and lacks some. The sample consists of around 50,000 clones, around nine tenths of them appearing once. Material: peripheral blood, obtained 28 days after the second AZD1222 dose. These receptors came from an adult who received the AZD1222 COVID-19 vaccine.

The V gene is TRBV10-1, the J gene TRBJ1-1; no clear D gene. The ends were cut back, 6 bases at V and 1 base at J, with 9 bases in the middle. The germline V gene encodes CDR1 WNHNN and CDR2 SYGVQD (reference sequence). The CDR3 has 13 amino acids. Here the CDR3 DNA reads TGCGCCAGCAGGCGGGCGGCGAACACTGAAGCTTTCTTT. Translated, it gives CASRRAANTEAFF.

The rearrangement links TRBV12-3 or TRBV12-4 to TRBJ2-3; tentatively, D is TRBD1 or TRBD2 (5 bases each). The CDR3 runs 10 residues. The germline V and J ends were trimmed by 3 bases and 12 bases, with 7 bases remaining between them. The CDR3 bases are TGTGCCAGCAGTTTCGGGGCCCAGTATTTT. This encodes CASSFGAQYF.

J is TRBJ2-7 and V is TRBV16; no clear D gene. Germline V gene sequence: CDR1 KGHSY, CDR2 FQNENV. V was trimmed by 3 bases and J by 1 base, leaving 7 bases between them. This CDR3 comprises 13 residues. The CDR3 region has the DNA TGTGCCAGCAGCCACGCCGTATCCTACGAGCAGTACTTC. This codes for CASSHAVSYEQYF.

The chain has TRBV5-4 and TRBJ2-7; D is unclear. The V gene lost 0 bases and the J gene lost 3 bases, with 10 bases spanning the gap. The CDR3 totals 14 residues. The germline gives CDR1 SGHNT, CDR2 YYREEE (reference sequence). The CDR3 loop reads CASSLAGPFYEQYF. The CDR3, as DNA: TGTGCCAGCAGCTTGGCCGGCCCATTCTACGAGCAGTACTTC.

This clone was seen just once. The chain carries TRBV14 and TRBJ2-3; D assignment may be TRBD1 or TRBD2 (5 bases each). V was clipped by 1 base and J by 1 base, with 9 bases between them. The CDR3 spans 15 residues. Germline V gene sequence: CDR1 SGHDN, CDR2 FVKESK. The CDR3 protein is CASSQAGLRTDTQYF. The DNA of the CDR3 is TGTGCCAGCAGCCAAGCGGGGCTACGCACAGATACGCAGTATTTT.

This clone was counted once. This chain uses TRBV10-3 with TRBJ2-2, with D hard to call. Germline V lookup: CDR1 ENHRY, CDR2 SYGVKD. The V end was cut by 6 bases, the J end by 3 bases, with 11 bases between. The CDR3 is 14 residues long. The chain's CDR3 is CAISPTRDTGELFF. The CDR3 coding sequence is TGTGCCATCAGCCCGACACGGGACACCGGGGAGCTGTTTTTT.

The chain uses TRBV3-1 (or the pseudogene TRBV3-2) and TRBJ2-1; weak D call: TRBD1 (6 bases). The CDR3 has 14 amino acids. Trimming removed 3 bases at V and 6 bases at J, with 12 bases between. Germline CDR1 LGHDT, CDR2 YNNKEL (reference sequence). CDR3 protein: CASSHPDRTNEQFF. DNA for the CDR3: TGTGCCAGCAGCCACCCAGACAGGACCAATGAGCAGTTCTTC.

V usage is TRBV5-4 and J usage is TRBJ2-7; D is perhaps TRBD1 or TRBD2 (6 bases each). From germline, CDR1 is SGHNT and CDR2 YYREEE (reference sequence). CDR3 length: 14 amino acids. V lost 9 bases and J 6 bases, leaving 22 bases between the germline ends. In DNA form, the CDR3 reads TGTGCCACTTCCCGGGCAGGGGACTGGGGCGAGCAGTACTTC. Amino acid sequence: CATSRAGDWGEQYF.

The chain carries TRBV14 and TRBJ2-4; D is undetermined. Germline CDR1 SGHDN, CDR2 FVKESK. This CDR3 comprises 13 residues. V was shortened by 1 base and J by 3 bases, with 4 bases between the two germline ends. Here the CDR3 reads CASSQGGKNIQYF. The CDR3 nucleotides read TGTGCCAGCAGCCAAGGGGGCAAAAACATTCAGTACTTC.

The chain recombines TRBV7-9 with TRBJ2-3, with 10 bases lining up with TRBD2. The germline V gene has CDR1 SEHNR and CDR2 FQNEAQ (reference sequence). V lost 1 base and J lost 4; bases outside the gene matches: 8. CDR3 length: 17 amino acids. CDR3 sequence (DNA): TGTGCCAGCAGCTTAGGAGGGACTAGCGAACAATCAGATACGCAGTATTTT. Its translation: CASSLGGTSEQSDTQYF.

The chain combines TRBV24-1 with TRBJ2-1; possible D gene TRBD1, 5 bases. The CDR3 covers 13 residues. The V gene lost 0 bases and the J gene lost 6 bases, with 5 bases spanning the gap. Germline loops: CDR1 KGHDR, CDR2 SFDVKD. Here the CDR3 DNA reads TGTGCCACCAGTGATTTGAGGGGCAATGAGCAGTTCTTC. It is translated as CATSDLRGNEQFF.

This chain uses TRBV27 with TRBJ2-7; D is unresolved. CDR3 length: 15 amino acids. The V end lost 5 bases, the J end lost 4 bases, and 18 bases lay between the germline ends. Germline assignment: CDR1 MNHEY and CDR2 SMNVEV (reference sequence). CDR3: CASSPTVPPLYEQYF. The CDR3 DNA reads as TGTGCCAGCAGTCCAACGGTTCCCCCCTTATACGAGCAGTACTTC.

The rearrangement joins TRBV27 to TRBJ1-6; D is ambiguous. The CDR3 is made up of 13 amino acids. The V end lost 6 bases, the J end lost 8 bases, and 11 bases lay between the germline ends. The germline V gene encodes CDR1 MNHEY and CDR2 SMNVEV (reference sequence). This chain's CDR3 is CASRYGLDSPLHF. CDR3 nucleotide sequence: TGTGCCAGCAGATACGGATTGGATTCACCCCTCCACTTT.

The chain combines TRBV19 with TRBJ2-1; D not certain. The CDR3 has 14 amino acids. Trimming removed 3 bases from V and 3 bases from J, with 9 bases in between. Per the germline V gene, CDR1 is LNHDA and CDR2 is SQIVND (reference sequence). CDR3 residues: CASSIPPRYNEQFF. CDR3 in DNA: TGTGCCAGTAGTATCCCCCCCCGCTACAATGAGCAGTTCTTC.

This chain uses TRBV6-1 with TRBJ2-5; TRBD1 agrees at 7 bases. CDR3 size: 13 residues. From germline, CDR1 is MNHNS and CDR2 SASEGT. The V gene end was trimmed by 3 bases and the J gene end by 2 bases; junction bases not matched to a gene: 0. The CDR3 DNA follows: TGTGCCAGCAGTGAGGGACAGCAAGAGACCCAGTACTTC. Protein: CASSEGQQETQYF.

The V call is TRBV3-1 (or the pseudogene TRBV3-2), the J call TRBJ1-2, with TRBD1 as a possible D gene (6 bases). This CDR3 region has 14 residues. Germline V gives CDR1 LGHDT, CDR2 YNNKEL (reference sequence). V lost 0 bases and J 4 bases, leaving 9 bases between the germline ends. CDR3 in amino acids: CASSQEGGSYGYTF. The CDR3 nucleotides read TGTGCCAGCAGCCAAGAAGGGGGTTCCTATGGCTACACCTTC.

This chain joins TRBV11-2 and TRBJ1-5; 9 bases agree with TRBD1. V shed 6 bases, J shed 4 bases, and the junction held 4 bases outside the gene matches. The CDR3 extends over 14 amino acids. The germline gives CDR1 SGHAT, CDR2 FQNNGV. The CDR3 here is CASRGTGKNQPQHF. DNA of the CDR3: TGTGCCAGCAGGGGGACAGGGAAGAATCAGCCCCAGCATTTT.

This chain links TRBV7-9 with TRBJ1-2; 7 positions match TRBD1. Germline V CDR1 and CDR2: SEHNR, FQNEAQ (reference sequence). The V segment lost 4 bases and the J segment 2 bases; nucleotides outside the gene matches: 7. This CDR3 is built from 15 residues. The CDR3 region is CASSSAGQRNYGYTF. The CDR3 nucleotides are TGTGCCAGCAGCTCAGCGGGACAGCGAAACTATGGCTACACCTTC.

J is TRBJ2-7 and V is TRBV9; 12 bases are a match to TRBD2. This CDR3 is 15 amino acids long. CDR1 SGDLS and CDR2 YYNGEE come from the germline V gene. V was clipped by 2 bases and J by 6 bases; unmatched bases: 6. The CDR3 protein is CASSVRLAGVREQYF. CDR3 DNA: TGTGCCAGCAGCGTTCGACTAGCGGGAGTGCGCGAGCAGTACTTC.

V usage is TRBV7-2 and J usage is TRBJ2-7; tentatively, D is TRBD2 (6 bases). The germline V and J ends were trimmed by 6 bases and 3 bases, with 15 bases remaining between them. CDR3 length: 14 residues. The germline gives CDR1 SGHTA, CDR2 FQGNSA. The CDR3, as DNA: TGTGCCAGCAGTCGGAGGGACTTGCACTACGAGCAGTACTTC. This sequence encodes CASSRRDLHYEQYF.